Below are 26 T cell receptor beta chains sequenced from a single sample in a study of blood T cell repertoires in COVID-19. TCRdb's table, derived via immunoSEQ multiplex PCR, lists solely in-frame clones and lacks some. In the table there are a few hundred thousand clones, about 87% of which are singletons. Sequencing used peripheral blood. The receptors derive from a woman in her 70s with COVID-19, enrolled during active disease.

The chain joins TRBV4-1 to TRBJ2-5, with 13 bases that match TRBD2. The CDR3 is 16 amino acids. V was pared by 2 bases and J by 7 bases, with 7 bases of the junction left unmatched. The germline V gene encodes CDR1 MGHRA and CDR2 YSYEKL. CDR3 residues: CASSQTGTSGATTQYF. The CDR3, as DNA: TGCGCCAGCAGCCAAACCGGGACTAGCGGGGCAACGACCCAGTACTTC.

The CDR3 is CASSLAGSVEYNEQFF. CDR3 sequence (DNA): TGCGCCAGCAGCTTGGCCGGTAGCGTAGAGTACAATGAGCAGTTCTTC. V gene TRBV5-1 combines with J gene TRBJ2-1; tentatively, D is TRBD2 (5 bases). V was pared by 0 bases and J by 4 bases, with 14 bases between. From germline, CDR1 is SGHRS and CDR2 YFSETQ. This CDR3 contains 16 residues.

The CDR3 coding sequence is TGTGCCAGCAGCTTAGTAGGGGGACAGGGAGGCAATCAGCCCCAGCATTTT. Its translation is CASSLVGGQGGNQPQHF. The chain recombines TRBV7-2 with TRBJ1-5, with TRBD1 identical over 9 bases. There are 17 residues in the CDR3. J gave up 2 bases and V 1 base, and 6 bases lay outside the gene matches. CDR1 is SGHTA and CDR2 is FQGNSA in the germline V gene.

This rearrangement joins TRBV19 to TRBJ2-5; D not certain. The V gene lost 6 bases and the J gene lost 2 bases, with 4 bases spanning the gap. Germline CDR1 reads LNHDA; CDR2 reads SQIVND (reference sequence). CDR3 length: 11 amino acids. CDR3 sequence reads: CASSEQETQYF. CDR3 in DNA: TGTGCCAGTAGCGAGCAAGAGACCCAGTACTTC.

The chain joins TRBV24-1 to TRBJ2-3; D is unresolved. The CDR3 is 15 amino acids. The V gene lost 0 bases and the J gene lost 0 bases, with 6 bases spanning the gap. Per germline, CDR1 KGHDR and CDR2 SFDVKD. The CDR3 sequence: CATSDLGSSTDTQYF. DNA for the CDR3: TGTGCCACCAGTGATTTGGGCAGTAGCACAGATACGCAGTATTTT.

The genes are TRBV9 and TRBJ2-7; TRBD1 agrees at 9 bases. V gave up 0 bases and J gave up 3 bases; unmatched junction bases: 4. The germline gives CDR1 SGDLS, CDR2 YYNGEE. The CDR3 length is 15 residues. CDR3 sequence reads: CASSVDDRGIYEQYF. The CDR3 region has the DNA TGTGCCAGCAGCGTAGATGACAGGGGGATCTACGAGCAGTACTTC.

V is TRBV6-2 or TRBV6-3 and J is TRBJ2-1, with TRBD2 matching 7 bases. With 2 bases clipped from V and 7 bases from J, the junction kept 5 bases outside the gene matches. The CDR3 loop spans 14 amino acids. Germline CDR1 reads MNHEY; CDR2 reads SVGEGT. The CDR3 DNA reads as TGTGCCAGCAGTTACGGGGGGAGGGGAAATGAGCAGTTCTTC. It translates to CASSYGGRGNEQFF.

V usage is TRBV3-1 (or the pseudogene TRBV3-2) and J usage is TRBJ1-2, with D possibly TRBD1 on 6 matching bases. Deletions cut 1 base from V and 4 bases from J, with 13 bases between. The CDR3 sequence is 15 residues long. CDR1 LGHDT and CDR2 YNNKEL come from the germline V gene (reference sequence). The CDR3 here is CASSQGGHLGYGYTF. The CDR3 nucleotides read TGTGCCAGCAGCCAAGGGGGACATCTCGGCTATGGCTACACCTTC.

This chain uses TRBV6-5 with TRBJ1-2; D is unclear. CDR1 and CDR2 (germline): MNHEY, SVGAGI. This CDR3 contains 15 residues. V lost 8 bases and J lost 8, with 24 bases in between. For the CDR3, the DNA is TGTGCCAGCGAGGGTCAGCGAAGCCCTATCGGGGGCTACACCTTC. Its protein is CASEGQRSPIGGYTF.

The DNA of the CDR3 is TGTGCCAGCAGTCCAGCACTCGGAGTCACTGAAGCTTTCTTT. Amino acids: CASSPALGVTEAFF. This sequence joins TRBV28 and TRBJ1-1; D not certain. The CDR3 is 14 amino acids. Between the trimmed V and J ends, which lost 5 bases and 4 bases, there was a span of 14 bases. Germline V gene lookup returns CDR1 MDHEN and CDR2 SYDVKM.

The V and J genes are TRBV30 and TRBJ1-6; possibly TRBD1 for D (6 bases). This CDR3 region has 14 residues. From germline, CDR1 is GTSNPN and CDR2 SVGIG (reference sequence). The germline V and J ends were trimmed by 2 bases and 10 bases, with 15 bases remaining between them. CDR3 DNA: TGTGCCTGGAGTTTAGGGGGTTTGGACTCACCCCTCCACTTT. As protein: CAWSLGGLDSPLHF.

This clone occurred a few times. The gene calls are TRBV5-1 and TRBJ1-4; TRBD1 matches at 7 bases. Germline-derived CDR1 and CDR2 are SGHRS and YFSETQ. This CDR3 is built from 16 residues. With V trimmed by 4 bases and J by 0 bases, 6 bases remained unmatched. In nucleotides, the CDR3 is TGCGCCAGCAGCCGTTCGGGACAGTCAACTAATGAAAAACTGTTTTTT. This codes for CASSRSGQSTNEKLFF.

In nucleotides, the CDR3 is TGCGCCAGCAGCCAAGGGTACAAGTTAGCCTCTGGGGCCAACGTCCTGACTTTC. Protein product: CASSQGYKLASGANVLTF. V usage is TRBV4-3 and J usage is TRBJ2-6, with D unclear. The CDR3 spans 18 residues. Germline assignment: CDR1 LGHNA and CDR2 YSLEER. The ends were cut back, 1 base at V and 0 bases at J, with 13 bases in the middle.

CDR3 DNA sequence: TGCAGCGTTGAAGCAGTGAACTATGGCTACACCTTC. Translated, it gives CSVEAVNYGYTF. V and J are TRBV29-1 and TRBJ1-2, with D unresolved. Germline V gene data show CDR1 as SQVTM and CDR2 as ANQGSEA. CDR3 size: 12 residues. Trimming pared 1 base from V and 2 bases from J, leaving 5 bases between.

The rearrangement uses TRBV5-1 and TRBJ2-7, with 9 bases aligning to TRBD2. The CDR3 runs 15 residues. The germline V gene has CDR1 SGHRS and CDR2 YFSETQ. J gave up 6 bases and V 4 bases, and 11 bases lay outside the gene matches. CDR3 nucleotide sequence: TGCGCCAGCAGCCAGGTTTCTAGCGGGAAGTTCGAGCAGTACTTC. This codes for CASSQVSSGKFEQYF.

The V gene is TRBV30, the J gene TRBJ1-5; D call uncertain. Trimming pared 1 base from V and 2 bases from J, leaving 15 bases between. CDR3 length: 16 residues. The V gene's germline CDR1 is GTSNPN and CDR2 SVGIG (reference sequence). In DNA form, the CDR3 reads TGTGCCTGGAGTGCGGATTTACCCGGAGGCAATCAGCCCCAGCATTTT. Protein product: CAWSADLPGGNQPQHF.

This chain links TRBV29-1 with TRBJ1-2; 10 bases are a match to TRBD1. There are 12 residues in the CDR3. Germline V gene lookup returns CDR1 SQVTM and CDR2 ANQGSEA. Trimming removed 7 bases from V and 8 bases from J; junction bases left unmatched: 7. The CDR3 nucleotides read TGCAGCGCACTAGACAGGGGGCGCGGCTACACCTTC. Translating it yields CSALDRGRGYTF.

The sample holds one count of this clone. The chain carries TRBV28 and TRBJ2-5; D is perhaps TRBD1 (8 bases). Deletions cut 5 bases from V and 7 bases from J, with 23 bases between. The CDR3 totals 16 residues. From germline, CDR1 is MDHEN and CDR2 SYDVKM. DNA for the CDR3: TGTGCCAGCAGTACCAGACAGGGGAGGGTTGGGGTGACCCAGTACTTC. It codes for CASSTRQGRVGVTQYF.

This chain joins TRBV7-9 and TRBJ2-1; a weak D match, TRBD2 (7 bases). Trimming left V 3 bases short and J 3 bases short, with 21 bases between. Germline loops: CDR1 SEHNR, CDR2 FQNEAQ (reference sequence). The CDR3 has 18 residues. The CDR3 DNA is TGTGCCAGCAGCTTCTCGGGGGGCGCCCCCTCCCTCTACAATGAGCAGTTCTTC. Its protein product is CASSFSGGAPSLYNEQFF. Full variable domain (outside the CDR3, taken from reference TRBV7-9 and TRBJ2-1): DTGVSQNPRHKITKRGQNVTFRCDPISEHNRLYWYRQTLGQGPEFLTYFQNEAQLEKSRLLSDRFSAERPKGSFSTLEIQRTEQGDSAMYLCASSFSGGAPSLYNEQFFGPGTRLTVL.

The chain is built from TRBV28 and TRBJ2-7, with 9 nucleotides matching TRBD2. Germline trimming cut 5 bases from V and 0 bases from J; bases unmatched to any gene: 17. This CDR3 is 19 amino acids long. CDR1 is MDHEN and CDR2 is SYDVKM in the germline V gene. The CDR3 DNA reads TGTGCCAGCAGTCTCCTCTTTCAGCCGGGACTAGCCAGCTCCTACGAGCAGTACTTC. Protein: CASSLLFQPGLASSYEQYF.

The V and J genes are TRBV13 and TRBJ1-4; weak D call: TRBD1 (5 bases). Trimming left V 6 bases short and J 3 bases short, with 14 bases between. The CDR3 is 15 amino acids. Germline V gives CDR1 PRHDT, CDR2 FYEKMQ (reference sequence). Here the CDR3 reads CASRWRGAANEKLFF. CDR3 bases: TGTGCCAGCAGATGGAGGGGTGCGGCTAATGAAAAACTGTTTTTT.

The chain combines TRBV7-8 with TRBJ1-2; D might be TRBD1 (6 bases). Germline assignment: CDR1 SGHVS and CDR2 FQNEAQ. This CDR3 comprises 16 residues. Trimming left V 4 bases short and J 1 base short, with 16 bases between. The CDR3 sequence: CASSSNPQGYNYGYTF. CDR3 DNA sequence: TGTGCCAGCAGCTCCAATCCCCAGGGGTATAACTATGGCTACACCTTC. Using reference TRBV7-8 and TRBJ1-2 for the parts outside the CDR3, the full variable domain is GAGVSQSPRYKVAKRGQDVALRCDPISGHVSLFWYQQALGQGPEFLTYFQNEAQLDKSGLPSDRFFAERPEGSVSTLKIQRTQQEDSAVYLCASSSNPQGYNYGYTFGSGTRLTVV.

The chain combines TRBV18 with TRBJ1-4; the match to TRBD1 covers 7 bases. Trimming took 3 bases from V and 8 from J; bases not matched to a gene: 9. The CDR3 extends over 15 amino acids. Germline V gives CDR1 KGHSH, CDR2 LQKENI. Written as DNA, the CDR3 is TGTGCCAGCTCACCTGAACAGGGGAGTTACGAAAAACTGTTTTTT. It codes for CASSPEQGSYEKLFF.

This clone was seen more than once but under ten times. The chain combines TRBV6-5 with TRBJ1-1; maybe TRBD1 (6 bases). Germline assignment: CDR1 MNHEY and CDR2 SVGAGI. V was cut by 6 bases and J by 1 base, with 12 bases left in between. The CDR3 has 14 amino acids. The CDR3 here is CASSHRESNTEAFF. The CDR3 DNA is TGTGCCAGCAGCCACAGGGAGTCGAACACTGAAGCTTTCTTT.

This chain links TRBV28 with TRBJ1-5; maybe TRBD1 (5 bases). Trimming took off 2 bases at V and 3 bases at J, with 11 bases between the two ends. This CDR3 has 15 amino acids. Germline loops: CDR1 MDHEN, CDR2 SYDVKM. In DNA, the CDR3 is TGTGCCAGCAGTTTAATGAGGACACCCAATCAGCCCCAGCATTTT. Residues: CASSLMRTPNQPQHF.

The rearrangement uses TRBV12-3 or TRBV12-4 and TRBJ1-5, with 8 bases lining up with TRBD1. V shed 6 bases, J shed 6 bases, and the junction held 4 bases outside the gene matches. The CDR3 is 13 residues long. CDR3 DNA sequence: TGTGCCAGCAGCCCAACAGGGGGTCAGCCCCAGCATTTT. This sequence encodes CASSPTGGQPQHF.